Below, one T cell receptor beta chain is given with its context. Germline V CDR1 and CDR2: SNHLY, FYNNEI. The CDR3 has 15 residues. V shed 5 bases and J 4 bases; nucleotides not matched to a gene: 3. The sample originates from a study of control samples from healthy donors and cancer patients. The assay was immunoSEQ multiplex PCR, and TCRdb's table has in-frame clones only and misses some. The sample includes roughly 170,000 clones, around 88% of them seen just once. The receptor was derived from a young woman in good health. The rearrangement uses TRBV2 and TRBJ2-5, with 14 nucleotides matching TRBD2. Sequencing input: blood. Here the CDR3 DNA reads TGTGCCAGCAGTCAGGGACTAGCGGGAGCAGAGACCCAGTACTTC. Its protein is CASSQGLAGAETQYF.